Listed below are T cell receptor beta chains from one sample, sequenced in a study of blood T cell repertoires in COVID-19. The data were produced by immunoSEQ multiplex PCR, yet TCRdb's version contains in-frame clones alone and is incomplete. The table shows about 230,000 clones, with roughly 89% occurring only once. Source material: PBMCs or T cells enriched from blood (not recorded which). These receptors were obtained from a woman in her twenties or thirties with acute COVID-19. The CDR3 runs from the conserved cysteine through the conserved F or W. D genes are given only for firm matches. Clone size is stated in some rows and not others, as once, few, many or a class when expanded.

TRBV27	NA	TRBJ2-7	15	TRBD2	TGTGCCAGCAGACTTCGCGGGGGTTACTCCTACGAGCAGTACTTC	CASRLRGGYSYEQYF
TRBV3-1/TRBV3-2	NA	TRBJ1-1	15	NA	TGTGCCAGCAGCGCCAGTGGGACTCCGAACACTGAAGCTTTCTTT	CASSASGTPNTEAFF
TRBV7-9	few	TRBJ1-2	14	TRBD1	TGTGCCAGCAGAAGGACAGGGAATGACTATGGCTACACCTTC	CASRRTGNDYGYTF
TRBV7-7	NA	TRBJ2-3	16	TRBD1	TGTGCCAGCAGCTTAGGGACAGGGGGCACAACAGATACGCAGTATTTT	CASSLGTGGTTDTQYF
TRBV18	NA	TRBJ2-3	15	NA	TGTGCCAGCTCACCACCGAATAGACTGACGGGTCCGCAGTATTTT	CASSPPNRLTGPQYF
TRBV7-8	NA	TRBJ2-7	12	NA	TGTGCCAGCAGCCCTATCGGCTACGAGCAGTACTTC	CASSPIGYEQYF
TRBV28	NA	TRBJ2-7	11	NA	TGTGCTACTACCAGAACCTCAGAGCAGTACTTC	CATTRTSEQYF
TRBV5-4	once	TRBJ2-1	16	TRBD2	TGTGCCAGCAGCGGACTAGCGGAGGGCAACTACAATGAGCAGTTCTTC	CASSGLAEGNYNEQFF
TRBV19	NA	TRBJ2-1	12	NA	TGTGCCAGTAGTCCAACAGGAAATGAGCAGTTCTTC	CASSPTGNEQFF
TRBV19	once	TRBJ2-5	14	TRBD1	TGTGCCAGTAGTCAACAGGGGGCGGCGGAGACCCAGTACTTC	CASSQQGAAETQYF
TRBV19	NA	TRBJ1-4	14	NA	TGTGCCAGTAGTATCCATAGGGGCAAAGAAAAACTGTTTTTT	CASSIHRGKEKLFF
TRBV29-1	NA	TRBJ2-5	15	TRBD2	TGCAGCGTTTCTTGGGCGACGGGGGGGCCCCAAGGCCAGTACTTC	CSVSWATGGPQGQYF
TRBV19	NA	TRBJ2-5	14	NA	TGTGCCAGTAGTATAGTGGACAATCGGGAGACCCAGTACTTC	CASSIVDNRETQYF
TRBV18	NA	TRBJ1-1	13	NA	TGTGCCAGCTCACCAGAGCGGGCACTTGAAGCTTTCTTT	CASSPERALEAFF
TRBV18	NA	TRBJ1-1	13	NA	TGTGCCAGCTCGGCAACGATGAACACTGAAGCTTTCTTT	CASSATMNTEAFF
TRBV30	NA	TRBJ2-7	14	TRBD1	TGTGCCTGGAGTGGGAGGACAGGTTTTTGGGAGCAGTACTTC	CAWSGRTGFWEQYF
TRBV2	NA	TRBJ1-2	12	NA	TGTGCCAGCAAAGAGAGTTACTATGGCTACACCTTC	CASKESYYGYTF
TRBV29-1	NA	TRBJ2-1	15	TRBD1	TGCAGCGTTGGACGACCGGACAGGGGTTACAATGAGCAGTTCTTC	CSVGRPDRGYNEQFF
TRBV28	NA	TRBJ1-5	20	TRBD1	TGTGCCAGCAGTTTACGAAGCCCAGACGACAGGGATTATAGCAATCAGCCCCAGCATTTT	CASSLRSPDDRDYSNQPQHF
TRBV27	NA	TRBJ2-6	20	TRBD1	TGTGCCAGCAGCCCCAGAGTCGGGACAGGGGGCATAGGTGGGGCCAACGTCCTGACTTTC	CASSPRVGTGGIGGANVLTF
TRBV12-2	NA	TRBJ2-5	17	NA	TGTGCAAGTCGCTTAGTGGAGACGGTCAAAAAACAAGAGACCCAGTACTTC	CASRLVETVKKQETQYF
TRBV6-5	few	TRBJ1-4	14	TRBD1	TGTGCCAGCAGACCGGGACAGGGGGGGTGGAAACTGTTTTTT	CASRPGQGGWKLFF
TRBV3-1/TRBV3-2	few	TRBJ1-5	13	TRBD1	TGTGCCAGCAGCCGGGACAGAAATCAGCCCCAGCATTTT	CASSRDRNQPQHF
TRBV5-1	NA	TRBJ1-1	14	NA	TGCGCCAGCAGCTTTGAAGCGATGAACACTGAAGCTTTCTTT	CASSFEAMNTEAFF
TRBV11-2	NA	TRBJ1-6	14	NA	TGTGCCAGCGCCTCAGGGGCCTATAATTCACCCCTCCACTTT	CASASGAYNSPLHF
TRBV28	NA	TRBJ1-6	14	NA	TGTGCCAGCAGTTTGGGAGTCGGACATTCACCCCTCCACTTT	CASSLGVGHSPLHF
TRBV27	NA	TRBJ1-1	14	NA	TGTGCCAGCGGACCCAGGGGTATGAACACTGAAGCTTTCTTT	CASGPRGMNTEAFF
TRBV29-1	NA	TRBJ2-4	16	TRBD1	TGCAGCGCCACCGGGACAGGGGGGGGAGCCAAAAACATTCAGTACTTC	CSATGTGGGAKNIQYF
TRBV9	NA	TRBJ1-2	15	NA	TGTGCCAGCAGCGCCGGACAGCTCAGGATTACAGGCTACACCTTC	CASSAGQLRITGYTF
TRBV7-9	NA	TRBJ2-7	17	NA	TGTGCCAGCAGCTTAGCGGGGGGTGGCAGGGCTTCCCACGAGCAGTACTTC	CASSLAGGGRASHEQYF
TRBV5-4	NA	TRBJ1-2	13	NA	TGTGCCAGCAGCTCGAGGAGAAACTATGGCTACACCTTC	CASSSRRNYGYTF
TRBV6-4	NA	TRBJ1-4	12	NA	TGTGCCAGCAGGGGCAGCCCAGAAATACTGTTTTTT	CASRGSPEILFF
TRBV7-3	NA	TRBJ2-1	13	NA	TGTGCCAGCAGCACAATTGCCAGGAGGGAGCAGTTCTTC	CASSTIARREQFF
TRBV4-1	NA	TRBJ2-3	15	NA	TGCGCCAGCAGCCAAGTTGCGGGGAGCACAGATACGCAGTATTTT	CASSQVAGSTDTQYF
TRBV5-5	NA	TRBJ1-6	16	NA	TGTGCCAGCAGAGACGGAAGGCAGGGTGATAATTCACCCCTCCACTTT	CASRDGRQGDNSPLHF
TRBV2	NA	TRBJ1-3	14	TRBD1	TGTGCCAGCAGCCGGGGACAGGGGAGAAACACCATATATTTT	CASSRGQGRNTIYF
TRBV5-1	NA	TRBJ1-4	15	NA	TGCGCCAGCCGATCGCGGGTTGCAACTAATGAAAAACTGTTTTTT	CASRSRVATNEKLFF
TRBV7-6	NA	TRBJ2-5	15	NA	TGTGCCAGCAGCTTTGGGGAGGAGTCCCAAGAGACCCAGTACTTC	CASSFGEESQETQYF
TRBV12-3/TRBV12-4	NA	TRBJ2-1	12	NA	TGTGCCAGCAGTTTAGACAGAGTCCTACAGTTCTTC	CASSLDRVLQFF
TRBV19	few	TRBJ2-2	15	NA	TGTGCCAGTAGTATTTCAGGGTTTGACACCGGGGAGCTGTTTTTT	CASSISGFDTGELFF
TRBV7-6	once	TRBJ2-5	12	NA	TGTGCCAGCAGCTTAGTAGGCGGGACCCAGTACTTC	CASSLVGGTQYF
TRBV27	NA	TRBJ2-1	17	TRBD1	TGTGCCAGCAGCCTTCCCTTAGGACAGGGGGCCGAGAATGAGCAGTTCTTC	CASSLPLGQGAENEQFF